This T cell receptor (beta chain) was obtained from a study of graft-versus-host responses after intestinal transplantation. The overall study: Recipients underwent multivisceral, liver-intestinal, or isolated intestinal transplants.

TCRdb keeps only in-frame clones here, not all; method: immunoSEQ multiplex PCR. The table has some 100,000 clones, less than 90% seen once; the top ten hold roughly 0.95%. There are 11 residues in the CDR3. V was shortened by 3 bases and J by 0 bases, with 2 bases between the two germline ends. In germline, CDR1 is DFQATT, CDR2 SNEGSKA (reference sequence). A word on this clone: Its antigen is not known.

General study results and limits: Among recipient marrow samples, GvH clones were found; some appeared first in ileum or blood.

The sample consisted of unstimulated CD4+ T cells sorted from spleen or lymph node cells, taken before transplant. The sequence was obtained from a human donor who was the organ donor for an intestinal transplant. This chain uses TRBV20-1 with TRBJ1-1; D ambiguous. CDR3 DNA: TGCAGTGCTAGTCTGAACACTGAAGCTTTCTTT. This translates into CSASLNTEAFF.